This T cell receptor beta chain was profiled in a study of CD8 T cells in Susac syndrome. Reverse transcription used about 0.45 to 1 ug RNA and random hexamers. TCRdb processed the immunoSEQ multiplex PCR reads anew with MiXCR; each CDR3 protein has one entry. The table includes approximately 120,000 distinct CDR3 sequences, about 90% detected once. CDR1 is SGHVS, CDR2 FNYEAQ, per germline. There are 15 residues in the CDR3. Trimming took off 3 bases at V and 2 bases at J, with 11 bases between the two ends. The sample was CD8+ T cells from PBMCs. The chain recombines TRBV7-6 with TRBJ2-1; D ambiguous. The receptor was isolated from a human donor with multiple sclerosis. The CDR3 DNA sequence: TGTGCCAGCAGCTTCCGACGATCCCCCTACAATGAGCAGTTCTTC. As protein: CASSFRRSPYNEQFF.